This TCR beta chain comes out of a study of CD8 T cells in ankylosing spondylitis. V was cut by 9 bases and J by 3 bases, with 16 bases left in between. The CDR3 covers 13 residues. Per germline, CDR1 SGHKS and CDR2 YYEKEE (reference sequence). TCRdb re-derived calls from the 5' RACE reads in MiXCR, one entry per CDR3 protein. The table has some 200,000 distinct CDR3 sequences, roughly 13% seen once. The sequence was obtained from a male donor with ankylosing spondylitis or in good health (not recorded which). Sequences were obtained from blood, either unsorted or a sorted T cell fraction (not recorded which). The chain combines TRBV5-5 with TRBJ2-7; D gene uncertain. In DNA form, the CDR3 reads TGTGCCATGGGCCCCGGAGTGTACTACGAGCAGTACTTC. This gives the protein CAMGPGVYYEQYF.